This T cell receptor (beta chain) originates from a study of blood T cell repertoires in COVID-19. Study-wide background: From the United States, Italy and Spain came samples of acute and convalescent COVID-19. The analysed material was cDNA or gDNA that came from T cells, B-cell-depleted T cells, or PBMCs.

Original processing methods: Amplification of reference gene primers provided the estimated nucleated cell counts. Generated by immunoSEQ multiplex PCR, the TCRdb table keeps only in-frame clones and is missing some. The V and J calls and the clone size are those of that table, but D and trimming were determined from the DNA. The table includes 60,000 or so clones, 84% detected once. The CDR3 spans 13 residues. Germline V gives CDR1 SGDLS, CDR2 YYNGEE. Trimming removed 1 base from V and 7 bases from J, with 11 bases in between. V and J are TRBV9 and TRBJ1-1; D gene ambiguous. This clonotype was sampled from a woman of 80 years or more with acute or convalescent COVID-19. Sequencing was done on a sample of peripheral blood. The CDR3 DNA follows: TGTGCCAGCAGCGTACAAAATAGAGGTGAAGCTTTCTTT. This gives the protein CASSVQNRGEAFF.